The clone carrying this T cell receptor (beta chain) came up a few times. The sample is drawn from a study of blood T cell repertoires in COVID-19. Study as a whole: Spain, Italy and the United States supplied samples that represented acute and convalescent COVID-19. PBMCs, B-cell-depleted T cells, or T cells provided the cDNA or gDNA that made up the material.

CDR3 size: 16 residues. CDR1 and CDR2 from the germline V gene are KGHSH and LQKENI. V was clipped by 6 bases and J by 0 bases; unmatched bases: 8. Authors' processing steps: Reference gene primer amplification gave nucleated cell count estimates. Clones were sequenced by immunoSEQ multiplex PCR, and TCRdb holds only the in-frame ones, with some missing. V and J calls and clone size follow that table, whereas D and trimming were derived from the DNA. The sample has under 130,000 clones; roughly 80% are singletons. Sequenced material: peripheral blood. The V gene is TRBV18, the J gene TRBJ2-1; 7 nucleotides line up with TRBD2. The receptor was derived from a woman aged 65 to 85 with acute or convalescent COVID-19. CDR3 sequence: CASSLGTTGSYNEQFF. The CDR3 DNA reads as TGTGCCAGCTCTCTTGGGACTACCGGCTCCTACAATGAGCAGTTCTTC.